A single sample gave rise to the 12 T cell receptor beta chains below, sequenced in a study of blood T cells in healthy people across ages. Alongside a J-beta primer mix, a sample-barcoded 5' primer served in a second PCR lasting about 7 to 12 cycles. TCRdb re-analysed the 5' RACE reads in MiXCR, keeping a single row per CDR3 protein. Of roughly 1.9 million distinct CDR3 sequences listed, approximately 39% were seen once; the top ten hold 23%. Sequencing was performed on blood. These receptors all come from a human donor in good health.

The chain carries TRBV12-3 or TRBV12-4 and TRBJ1-5; no clear D. Trimming stripped 3 bases from V and 2 bases from J, with 14 bases between. This CDR3 is built from 16 residues. The CDR3 sequence: CASSFFPDTRNQPQHF. The CDR3 nucleotides are TGTGCCAGCAGTTTTTTCCCCGACACACGCAATCAGCCCCAGCATTTT.

The rearrangement joins TRBV6-5 to TRBJ2-7, with 15 positions matching TRBD2. Trimming took 1 base from V and 7 from J; bases not matched to a gene: 14. CDR3 length: 19 residues. Germline CDR1 and CDR2: MNHEY and SVGAGI. The DNA for the CDR3 is TGTGCCAGCAGTTACTACGGGACTAGCGGGGGGAGCTCCTACAATGAGCAGTACTTC. Amino acid sequence: CASSYYGTSGGSSYNEQYF.

This rearrangement joins TRBV9 to TRBJ2-1, with 7 bases matching TRBD1. V lost 3 bases to trimming and J lost 7 bases; unmatched junction nucleotides: 22. Germline loops: CDR1 SGDLS, CDR2 YYNGEE. The CDR3 has 19 residues. Here the CDR3 reads CASSAETGMGFRRKNEQFF. The CDR3, as DNA: TGTGCCAGCAGCGCAGAGACAGGGATGGGGTTTAGGAGAAAGAATGAGCAGTTCTTC. Complete variable domain (other parts from reference TRBV9 and TRBJ2-1): DSGVTQTPKHLITATGQRVTLRCSPRSGDLSVYWYQQSLDQGLQFLIQYYNGEERAKGNILERFSAQQFPDLHSELNLSSLELGDSALYFCASSAETGMGFRRKNEQFFGPGTRLTVL.

The J gene is TRBJ2-4, the V gene TRBV29-1; 7 positions match TRBD2. V lost 7 bases and J lost 13; bases outside the gene matches: 22. The CDR3 runs 15 residues. In germline, CDR1 is SQVTM, CDR2 ANQGSEA. The CDR3 bases are TGCAGCGCCGAGAGAAGCGGGGTTTTTTATGATGAGCAGTACTTC. This codes for CSAERSGVFYDEQYF. Full variable domain (rest looked up from reference TRBV29-1 and TRBJ2-4): SAVISQKPSRDICQRGTSLTIQCQVDSQVTMMFWYRQQPGQSLTLIATANQGSEATYESGFVIDKFPISRPNLTFSTLTVSNMSPEDSSIYLCSAERSGVFYDEQYFGAGTRLSVL.

The rearrangement joins TRBV20-1 to TRBJ2-3; 10 nucleotides match TRBD2. Germline V CDR1 and CDR2: DFQATT, SNEGSKA (reference sequence). The CDR3 is made up of 13 amino acids. V was clipped by 8 bases and J by 4 bases; unmatched bases: 6. The CDR3 DNA reads as TGCAGTTACACTAGCGGGGACGCAGATACGCAGTATTTT. The encoded protein is CSYTSGDADTQYF.

This clonotype was seen more than once but under ten times. The chain uses TRBV7-2 and TRBJ2-6, with D maybe TRBD1 (7 bases). The CDR3 runs 16 residues. Germline V gene data show CDR1 as SGHTA and CDR2 as FQGNSA. Trimming left V 6 bases short and J 3 bases short, with 15 bases between. CDR3 amino acids: CASREGAQVGANVLTF. For the CDR3, the DNA is TGTGCCAGCAGGGAGGGGGCGCAGGTTGGGGCCAACGTCCTGACTTTC.

The table lists this clonotype with a few counts. This sequence joins TRBV29-1 and TRBJ2-5; D gene uncertain. The germline CDR1 and CDR2 sequences are SQVTM and ANQGSEA. The CDR3 extends over 11 amino acids. V was shortened by 6 bases and J by 3 bases, with 8 bases between the two germline ends. CDR3 loop: CSVAIKETQYF. The CDR3 nucleotides read TGCAGCGTAGCTATTAAAGAGACCCAGTACTTC. The complete variable domain, with remaining parts taken from reference TRBV29-1 and TRBJ2-5, reads SAVISQKPSRDICQRGTSLTIQCQVDSQVTMMFWYRQQPGQSLTLIATANQGSEATYESGFVIDKFPISRPNLTFSTLTVSNMSPEDSSIYLCSVAIKETQYFGPGTRLLVL.

The chain joins TRBV5-1 to TRBJ1-4; TRBD1 matches 9 bases. The CDR3 has 15 amino acids. With 3 bases clipped from V and 7 bases from J, the junction kept 7 bases outside the gene matches. Germline CDR1 and CDR2: SGHRS and YFSETQ. The CDR3 spells CASSSTGQGSEKLFF. DNA for the CDR3: TGCGCCAGCAGCTCCACGGGACAGGGTAGTGAAAAACTGTTTTTT. The whole variable domain, remainder taken from reference TRBV5-1 and TRBJ1-4, is KAGVTQTPRYLIKTRGQQVTLSCSPISGHRSVSWYQQTPGQGLQFLFEYFSETQRNKGNFPGRFSGRQFSNSRSEMNVSTLELGDSALYLCASSSTGQGSEKLFFGSGTQLSVL.

This clonotype was seen only a few times. Relative to the germline gene, one junction end is altered; a read error may explain this. The chain combines TRBV6-1 with TRBJ1-2; weak D call: TRBD1 (5 bases). CDR3 size: 13 residues. Per germline, CDR1 MNHNS and CDR2 SASEGT. The CDR3 loop reads CASSDSPGYGHTF. DNA for the CDR3: TGTGCCAGCAGTGATAGTCCAGGGTATGGCCACACCTTC.

Comment on this clonotype: One end of the junction is discordant with germline, which a read error may explain. The CDR3 sequence: CASSYSGGSPYNEQFF. Written as DNA, the CDR3 is TGTGCTAGCAGTTACTCGGGGGGAAGTCCCTACAATGAGCAGTTCTTC. This rearrangement joins TRBV6-5 to TRBJ2-1, with TRBD2 matching over 7 bases. Germline V gene sequence: CDR1 MNHEY, CDR2 SVGAGI. The CDR3 has 16 amino acids.

This chain uses TRBV29-1 with TRBJ2-1; 8 bases align to TRBD1. In germline, CDR1 is SQVTM, CDR2 ANQGSEA. This CDR3 region has 11 residues. The ends lost 7 bases at V and 9 bases at J; junction bases unmatched: 5. The CDR3 region is CSAIRGPEQFF. Here the CDR3 DNA reads TGCAGCGCCATCAGGGGGCCTGAGCAGTTCTTC.

V is TRBV7-2 and J is TRBJ1-2; no clear D gene. The CDR3 sequence is 13 residues long. The germline gives CDR1 SGHTA, CDR2 FQGNSA. The V and J ends lost 7 bases and 2 bases respectively, with 11 bases between them. As DNA, the CDR3 is TGTGCCAGCATCTTTGCCGGGAACTATGGCTACACCTTC. Protein product: CASIFAGNYGYTF.